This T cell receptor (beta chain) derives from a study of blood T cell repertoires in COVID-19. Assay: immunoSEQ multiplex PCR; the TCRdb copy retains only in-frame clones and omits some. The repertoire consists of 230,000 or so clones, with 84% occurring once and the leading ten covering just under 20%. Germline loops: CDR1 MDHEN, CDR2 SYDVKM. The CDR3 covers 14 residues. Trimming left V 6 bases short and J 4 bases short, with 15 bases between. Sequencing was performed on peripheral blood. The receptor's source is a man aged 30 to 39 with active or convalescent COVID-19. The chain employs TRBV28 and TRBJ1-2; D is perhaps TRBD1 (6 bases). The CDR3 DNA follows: TGTGCCAGCAGCAGCAGGGGAACATTCTATGGCTACACCTTC. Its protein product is CASSSRGTFYGYTF.